Listed below are T cell receptor beta chains from one sample, sequenced in a study of T cell responses to AZD1222 COVID-19 vaccine. The repertoire was sequenced with immunoSEQ multiplex PCR; TCRdb's copy has only in-frame clones and lacks some. The sample records some 150,000 clones, more than 90% being singletons. Sequencing used peripheral blood, obtained on day 0 of AZD1222 vaccination. Source of these receptors: an adult in good health. CDR3s leave out the opening cysteine and the closing phenylalanine or tryptophan. Fields, in order: V gene, J gene, CDR3 protein.

TRBV11-3,TRBJ1-6,ASSSSGTGSSPLH
TRBV24-1,TRBJ2-7,ATSDGGKESYEQY
TRBV11-2,TRBJ1-4,ASSPSGWTNEKLF
TRBV4-2,TRBJ1-1,ASRRDSDQAF
TRBV29-1,TRBJ2-1,SVGLGEQF
TRBV7-2,TRBJ2-7,ASSWDIGYEQY
TRBV14,TRBJ2-7,ASSQGGQLGT
TRBV4-2,TRBJ1-5,ASSTIDNQPQH
TRBV19,TRBJ1-2,ASSIEGGSGYT
TRBV18,TRBJ1-4,ASSPLQGRIEEKLF
TRBV7-6,TRBJ2-5,ASSATGLETQY
TRBV6-6,TRBJ1-4,ASSRTGTGEEKLF
TRBV7-9,TRBJ1-1,ASSPRDRNTEAF
TRBV6-5,TRBJ1-1,ASSRSGTGGTEAF
TRBV12-3/TRBV12-4,TRBJ1-1,ASSPPQPTEAF
TRBV4-1,TRBJ1-1,ASSQVVENTEAF
TRBV7-2,TRBJ2-1,ASSLSSGGMNEQF
TRBV28,TRBJ2-7,ASIGSYEQY
TRBV21-1,TRBJ2-5,ASSKFAGELLQETQY
TRBV2,TRBJ2-5,ASRGLAAQETQY
TRBV7-2,TRBJ1-1,ASSFRGGAGPDTEAF
TRBV14,TRBJ2-7,ACSQPGTGVLGQY
TRBV28,TRBJ2-3,ASSPSQNLDTDTQY
TRBV3-1/TRBV3-2,TRBJ2-3,ASSQKGVTDTQY
TRBV28,TRBJ2-2,ASCSPALAGRPGELF
TRBV5-4,TRBJ2-2,ASGGGGTGELF
TRBV3-1/TRBV3-2,TRBJ1-5,ASSLQADQPQH
TRBV7-9,TRBJ2-7,ASSSTRTASYEQY
TRBV19,TRBJ2-7,ASSNPGTEHSYEQY
TRBV24-1,TRBJ1-2,ATSDPDRFYGYT
TRBV5-1,TRBJ1-1,ASSSSATGGFTEAF
TRBV5-5,TRBJ2-5,ASSWAVQETQY
TRBV19,TRBJ1-2,ASSPEGGGYGYT
TRBV3-1/TRBV3-2,TRBJ1-1,ASSGTGQGEAF
TRBV5-4,TRBJ1-6,ASSLGGQEHSPLH
TRBV28,TRBJ2-7,ASSPTGTYEQY
TRBV28,TRBJ1-3,ASSLAGSSGNTIY
TRBV7-2,TRBJ1-2,ASSLDQTGGYGYT
TRBV29-1,TRBJ1-2,SAAGGRYGYT
TRBV24-1,TRBJ2-1,ATSDAGTSGLSSYNEQF
TRBV10-2,TRBJ2-7,ATKPGTRSYEQY
TRBV18,TRBJ2-7,ASSPTGPLREQY
TRBV6-2/TRBV6-3,TRBJ1-5,ASSYSRTAYQPQH
TRBV7-2,TRBJ2-2,ASSPWDRGSGELF
TRBV2,TRBJ2-2,ASNLPLAGGLSGELF
TRBV5-4,TRBJ2-5,ASSKRQGKETQY
TRBV2,TRBJ1-4,ASSEDRLATNEKLF
TRBV19,TRBJ1-4,ASKRVDEEKLF
TRBV2,TRBJ1-2,ASREGVDYGYT
TRBV6-2/TRBV6-3,TRBJ2-7,ASSPLLLLEQY
TRBV18,TRBJ2-1,ASSPSRGGDNEQF
TRBV29-1,TRBJ2-2,SVETTGFTGELF
TRBV5-3,TRBJ1-5,AKYRGPARNQPQH
TRBV19,TRBJ2-1,ASSSGTPYNEQF
TRBV2,TRBJ2-1,ASSEGYNEQF
TRBV5-4,TRBJ2-7,ASSGTSIYEQY